This TCR beta chain was sequenced during a study of Ad26.COV2.S vaccination and SARS-CoV-2 variants. Stated treatment: around 19 received Ad26.COV2.S at low or high dose, single or two shots; roughly five received placebo; per-sample allocation not given. Collection of samples fell on day 63 after the first vaccine or placebo injection. Generated by immunoSEQ multiplex PCR, the TCRdb table keeps only in-frame clones and is missing some. This sample has over 350,000 clones; about 88% occur once, and the top ten carry approximately 3.7%. This receptor was taken from a person aged 18-60 years who received the Ad26.COV2.S COVID-19 vaccine or a placebo. The starting material was peripheral blood, obtained in a trial of Ad26.COV2.S vaccine versus placebo.

The CDR3 nucleotides are TGTGCCAGCAGCCACCTTCTGGGAGGAGAGACCCAGTACTTC. Amino acids: CASSHLLGGETQYF. This sequence joins TRBV6-5 and TRBJ2-5, with D possibly TRBD2 on 6 matching bases. Germline V lookup: CDR1 MNHEY, CDR2 SVGAGI. V was cut by 6 bases and J by 4 bases, with 15 bases left in between. This CDR3 contains 14 residues.